This T cell receptor beta chain was documented in a study of T cell repertoires in cytomegalovirus infection. One entry per CDR3 protein, called by TCRdb with MiXCR from the reads. This repertoire shows some 150,000 distinct CDR3 sequences, 5.5% to 8% found once; its top ten account for about a sixth. Study observations and caveats: CMV-specific HLA-C-restricted TCR beta clonotypes dominated the ex vivo response.

This clonotype was found many times. Its antigen is unknown. The length of the CDR3 is 13 residues. V lost 3 bases and J lost 4; bases outside the gene matches: 2. Sequenced sample: PBMCs. The V gene is TRBV12-3 or TRBV12-4, the J gene TRBJ1-2; TRBD1 matches 7 bases. The source of this sequence is a human donor in good health (CMV status not recorded). Some clones in this sample may be carry-over from other donors' samples. CDR3 sequence (DNA): TGTGCCAGCAGTTTGGGGACAGTCTATGGCTACACCTTC. Residues: CASSLGTVYGYTF.